This T cell receptor beta chain was captured by sequencing in a study of technical replicates of blood from several donors. Germline CDR1 is MGHRA and CDR2 is YSYEKL. The CDR3 runs to 17 residues. V was trimmed by 3 bases and J by 10 bases, leaving 22 bases between them. The table came from immunoSEQ multiplex PCR; TCRdb's copy has only in-frame clones and leaves some out. Of approximately 81,000 clones listed, more than 80% are singletons. The V and J genes are TRBV4-1 and TRBJ1-6; D is ambiguous. Sequences were obtained from PBMCs. The clonotype comes from a human donor in good health. Some clones in this sample may be carry-over from other donors' samples. Written as DNA, the CDR3 is TGCGCCAGCAGCCAGCCGAGGGAGGGAAAGGTCAGATCACCCCTCCACTTT. Amino acid sequence: CASSQPREGKVRSPLHF.